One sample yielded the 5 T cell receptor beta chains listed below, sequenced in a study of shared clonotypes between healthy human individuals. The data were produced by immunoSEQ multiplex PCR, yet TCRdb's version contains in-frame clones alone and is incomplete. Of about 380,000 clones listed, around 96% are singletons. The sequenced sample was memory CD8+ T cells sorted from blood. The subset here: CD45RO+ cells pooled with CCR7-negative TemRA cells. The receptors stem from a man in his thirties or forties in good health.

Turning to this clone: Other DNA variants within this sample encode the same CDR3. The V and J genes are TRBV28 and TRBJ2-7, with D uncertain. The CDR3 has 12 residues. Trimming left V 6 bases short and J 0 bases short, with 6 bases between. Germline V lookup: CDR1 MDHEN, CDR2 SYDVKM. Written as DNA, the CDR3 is TGTGCCAGCAGCTCGAGCTCCTACGAGCAGTACTTC. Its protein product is CASSSSSYEQYF.

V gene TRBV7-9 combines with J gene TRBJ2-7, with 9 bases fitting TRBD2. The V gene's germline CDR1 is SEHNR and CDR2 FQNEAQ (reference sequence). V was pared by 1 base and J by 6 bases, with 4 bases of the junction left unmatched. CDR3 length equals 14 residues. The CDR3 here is CASSLGGGGGEQYF. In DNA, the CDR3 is TGTGCCAGCAGCTTAGGCGGGGGGGGCGGCGAGCAGTACTTC.

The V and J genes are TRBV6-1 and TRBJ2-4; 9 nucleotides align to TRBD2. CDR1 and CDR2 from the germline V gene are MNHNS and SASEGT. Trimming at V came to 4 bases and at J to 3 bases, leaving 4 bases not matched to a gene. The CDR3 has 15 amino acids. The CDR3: CASSGKAGGKNIQYF. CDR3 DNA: TGTGCCAGCAGTGGAAAAGCGGGGGGCAAAAACATTCAGTACTTC.

The CDR3 sequence: CASRAAAPGELFF. The CDR3 DNA follows: TGTGCCAGCAGAGCGGCCGCACCCGGGGAGCTGTTTTTT. The chain employs TRBV6-1 and TRBJ2-2; D may be TRBD2 (5 bases). The germline CDR1 and CDR2 sequences are MNHNS and SASEGT. The V end was cut by 6 bases, the J end by 6 bases, with 11 bases between. The CDR3 is made up of 13 amino acids.

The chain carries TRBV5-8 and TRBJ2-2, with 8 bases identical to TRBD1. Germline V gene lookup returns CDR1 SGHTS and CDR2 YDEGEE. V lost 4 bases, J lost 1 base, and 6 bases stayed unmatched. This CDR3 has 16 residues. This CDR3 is CASSPWGTGNTGELFF. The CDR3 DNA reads TGTGCCAGCAGCCCTTGGGGGACAGGGAACACCGGGGAGCTGTTTTTT.